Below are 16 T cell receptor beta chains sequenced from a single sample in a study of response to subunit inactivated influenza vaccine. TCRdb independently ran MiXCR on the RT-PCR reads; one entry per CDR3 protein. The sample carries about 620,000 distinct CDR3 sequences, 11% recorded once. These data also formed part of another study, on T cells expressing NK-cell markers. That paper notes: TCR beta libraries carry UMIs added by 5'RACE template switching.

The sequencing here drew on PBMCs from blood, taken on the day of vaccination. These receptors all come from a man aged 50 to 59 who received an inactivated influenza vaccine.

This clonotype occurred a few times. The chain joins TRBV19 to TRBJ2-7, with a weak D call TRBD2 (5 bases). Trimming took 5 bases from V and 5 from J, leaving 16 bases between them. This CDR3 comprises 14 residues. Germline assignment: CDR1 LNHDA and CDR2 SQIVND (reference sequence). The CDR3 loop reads CASSAVWLEDEQYF. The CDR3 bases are TGTGCCAGTAGTGCAGTGTGGTTGGAGGACGAGCAGTACTTC.

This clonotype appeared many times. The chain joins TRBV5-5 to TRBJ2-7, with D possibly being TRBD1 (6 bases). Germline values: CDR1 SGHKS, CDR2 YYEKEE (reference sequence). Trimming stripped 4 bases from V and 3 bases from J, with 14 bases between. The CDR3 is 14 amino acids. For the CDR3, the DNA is TGTGCCAGCAGCATAGGGGGACGGAGCTACGAGCAGTACTTC. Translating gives CASSIGGRSYEQYF. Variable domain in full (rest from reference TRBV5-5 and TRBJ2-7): DAGVTQSPTHLIKTRGQQVTLRCSPISGHKSVSWYQQVLGQGPQFIFQYYEKEERGRGNFPDRFSARQFPNYSSELNVNALLLGDSALYLCASSIGGRSYEQYFGPGTRLTVT.

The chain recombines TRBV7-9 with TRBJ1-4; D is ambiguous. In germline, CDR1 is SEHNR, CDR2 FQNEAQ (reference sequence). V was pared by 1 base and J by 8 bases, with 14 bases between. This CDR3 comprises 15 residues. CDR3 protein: CASSLDGQVGEKLFF. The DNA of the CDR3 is TGTGCCAGCAGCTTAGATGGGCAGGTCGGGGAAAAACTGTTTTTT.

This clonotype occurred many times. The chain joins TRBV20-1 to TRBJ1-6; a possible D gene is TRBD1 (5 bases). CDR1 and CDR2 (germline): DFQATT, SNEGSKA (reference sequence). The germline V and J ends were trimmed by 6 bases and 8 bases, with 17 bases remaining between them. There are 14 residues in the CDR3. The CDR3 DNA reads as TGCAGTGCAGAACCAGGGAGAGGGCATTCACCCCTCCACTTT. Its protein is CSAEPGRGHSPLHF.

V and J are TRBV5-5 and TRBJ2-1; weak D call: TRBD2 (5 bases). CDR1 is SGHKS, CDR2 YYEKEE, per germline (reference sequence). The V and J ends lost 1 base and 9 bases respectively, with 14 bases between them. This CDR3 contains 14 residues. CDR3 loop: CASSLSGNSGEQFF. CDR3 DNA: TGTGCCAGCAGCTTGTCCGGGAACAGCGGTGAGCAGTTCTTC.

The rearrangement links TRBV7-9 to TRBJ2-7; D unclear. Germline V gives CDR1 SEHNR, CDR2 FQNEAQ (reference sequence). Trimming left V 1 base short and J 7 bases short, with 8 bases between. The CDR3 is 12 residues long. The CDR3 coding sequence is TGTGCCAGCAGCTTAGGGCCGACGGAGCAGTACTTC. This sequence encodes CASSLGPTEQYF.

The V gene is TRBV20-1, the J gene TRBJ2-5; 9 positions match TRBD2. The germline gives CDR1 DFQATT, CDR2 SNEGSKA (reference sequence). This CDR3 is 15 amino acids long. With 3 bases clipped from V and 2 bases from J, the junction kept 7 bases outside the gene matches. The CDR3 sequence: CSARRIAGVQETQYF. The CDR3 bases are TGCAGTGCTAGGAGGATAGCGGGAGTGCAAGAGACCCAGTACTTC.

The CDR3 sequence is CAIEDRKNTEAFF. The CDR3 region has the DNA TGTGCCATCGAAGATAGGAAGAACACTGAAGCTTTCTTT. V usage is TRBV10-3 and J usage is TRBJ1-1; D remains unclear. The CDR3 has 13 amino acids. Germline CDR1 and CDR2: ENHRY and SYGVKD. The germline V and J ends were trimmed by 8 bases and 1 base, with 11 bases remaining between them.

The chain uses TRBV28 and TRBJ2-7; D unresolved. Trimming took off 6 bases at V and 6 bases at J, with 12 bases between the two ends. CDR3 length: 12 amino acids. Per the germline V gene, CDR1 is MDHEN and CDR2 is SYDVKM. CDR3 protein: CASSIGSTEQYF. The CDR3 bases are TGTGCCAGCAGCATCGGGTCTACCGAGCAGTACTTC.

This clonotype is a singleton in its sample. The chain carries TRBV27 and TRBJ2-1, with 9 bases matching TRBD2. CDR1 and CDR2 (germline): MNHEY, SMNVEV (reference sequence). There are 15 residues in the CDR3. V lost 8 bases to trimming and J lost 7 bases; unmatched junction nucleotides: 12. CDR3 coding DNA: TGTGCCAGCCGGCTAATAGCGGGAGAGGGAAATGAGCAGTTCTTC. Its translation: CASRLIAGEGNEQFF.

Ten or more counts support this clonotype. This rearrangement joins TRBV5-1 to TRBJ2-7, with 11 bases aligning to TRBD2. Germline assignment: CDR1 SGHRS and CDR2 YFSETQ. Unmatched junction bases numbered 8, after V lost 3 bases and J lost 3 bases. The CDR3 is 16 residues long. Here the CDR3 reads CASSSRQGLAVYEQYF. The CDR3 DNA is TGCGCCAGCAGCTCAAGACAGGGACTAGCGGTCTACGAGCAGTACTTC. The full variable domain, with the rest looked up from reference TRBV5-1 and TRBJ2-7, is KAGVTQTPRYLIKTRGQQVTLSCSPISGHRSVSWYQQTPGQGLQFLFEYFSETQRNKGNFPGRFSGRQFSNSRSEMNVSTLELGDSALYLCASSSRQGLAVYEQYFGPGTRLTVT.

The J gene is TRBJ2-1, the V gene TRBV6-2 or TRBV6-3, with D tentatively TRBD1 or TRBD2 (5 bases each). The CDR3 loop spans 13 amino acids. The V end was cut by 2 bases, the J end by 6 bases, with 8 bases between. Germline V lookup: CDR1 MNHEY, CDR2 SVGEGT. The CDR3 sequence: CASSYRDGNEQFF. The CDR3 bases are TGTGCCAGCAGTTACAGGGACGGCAATGAGCAGTTCTTC.

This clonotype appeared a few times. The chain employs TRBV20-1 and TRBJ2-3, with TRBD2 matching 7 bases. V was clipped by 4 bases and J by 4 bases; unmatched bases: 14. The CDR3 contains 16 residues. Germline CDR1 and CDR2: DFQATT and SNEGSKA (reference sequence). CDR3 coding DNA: TGCAGTGCTATGCCCCCGGGGCTAGCGGTGGCAGATACGCAGTATTTT. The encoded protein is CSAMPPGLAVADTQYF.

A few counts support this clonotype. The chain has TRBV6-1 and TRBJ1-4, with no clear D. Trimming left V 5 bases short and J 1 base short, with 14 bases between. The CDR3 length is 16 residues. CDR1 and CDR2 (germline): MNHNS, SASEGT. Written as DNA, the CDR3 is TGTGCCAGCAGTCCTATGACCCGTAGAACTAATGAAAAACTGTTTTTT. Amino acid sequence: CASSPMTRRTNEKLFF.

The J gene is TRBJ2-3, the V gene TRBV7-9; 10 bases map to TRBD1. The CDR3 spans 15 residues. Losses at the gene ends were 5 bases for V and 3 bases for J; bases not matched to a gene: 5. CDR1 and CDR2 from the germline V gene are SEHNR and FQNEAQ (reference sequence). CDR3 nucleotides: TGTGCCAGCAGCCAGACAGGGGGCATGACAGATACGCAGTATTTT. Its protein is CASSQTGGMTDTQYF.

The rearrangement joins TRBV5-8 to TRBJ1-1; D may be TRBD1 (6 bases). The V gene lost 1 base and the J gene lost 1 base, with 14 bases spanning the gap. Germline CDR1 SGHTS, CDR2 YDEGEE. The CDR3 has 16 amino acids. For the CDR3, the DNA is TGTGCCAGCAGCTTGAATTGGGGACACCAGAACACTGAAGCTTTCTTT. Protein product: CASSLNWGHQNTEAFF. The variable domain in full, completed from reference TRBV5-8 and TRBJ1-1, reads EAGVTQSPTHLIKTRGQQATLRCSPISGHTSVYWYQQALGLGLQFLLWYDEGEERNRGNFPPRFSGRQFPNYSSELNVNALELEDSALYLCASSLNWGHQNTEAFFGQGTRLTVV.